The clone carrying this TCR beta chain has at least ten counts. Its antigen is undetermined. The CDR3 sequence is 14 residues long. Germline assignment: CDR1 MNHEY and CDR2 SVGEGT. V was clipped by 2 bases and J by 5 bases, with 13 bases between them. Two oligonucleotides, mixed equimolar, formed the beta constant-region primer covering TRBC1 and TRBC2. Four rounds of PCR amplified the ligated cDNA using nested alpha and beta constant-region primers plus SP2. TCRdb passed the UMI-ligation and nested PCR reads through MiXCR, listing each CDR3 protein once. Among roughly 80,000 distinct CDR3 sequences listed, around 9% were seen once. The data stem from a study of naive and memory T cell subsets. Broader study findings: Naive repertoires, especially CD8, held a few larger clonotypes, possibly memory cells re-expressing CD45RA. Findings for naive and memory subsets could not be checked against ground truth.

The V call is TRBV6-2 or TRBV6-3, the J call TRBJ2-7; D could derive from TRBD1 or TRBD2 (6 bases each). This TCR was sampled from a human donor in good health. Input material: naive CD8+ T cells from blood. The DNA for the CDR3 is TGTGCCAGCAGTTACCAACAGGGAGGAGACGAGCAGTACTTC. Its translation is CASSYQQGGDEQYF.